This is a list of T cell receptor beta chains from one sample in a study of regulatory T cells in long-lasting Graves disease. TCRdb re-called the multiplex PCR reads with MiXCR, one entry per CDR3 protein. The data contain approximately 690,000 distinct CDR3 sequences, around 30% of them singletons. The source material was peripheral blood mononuclear cells (PBMCs), sampled when the disease was refractory, from a patient treated with antithyroid drugs. These receptors all stem from a female donor with Graves disease. CDR3s include the opening cysteine and the closing phenylalanine or tryptophan. D genes are given only for firm matches. The listing skips clone size in some rows; elsewhere it reads once, few, many or a size class.

D gene | J gene | V gene | clone size | CDR3 DNA | CDR3 protein
. | TRBJ2-7 | TRBV15 | . | TGTGCCACCAGCAGTCGGTGGGGGACACTCTCCTACGAGCAGTACTTC | CATSSRWGTLSYEQYF
TRBD2 | TRBJ2-7 | TRBV7-9 | few | TGTGCCAGCAGCTACCCTGCTAGCGGGAGAAACTACGAGCAGTACTTC | CASSYPASGRNYEQYF
. | TRBJ1-2 | TRBV3-1 | . | TGTGCCAGCACCCGAGGGGGGGGGACTAACTATGGCTACACCTTC | CASTRGGGTNYGYTF
TRBD2 | TRBJ2-5 | TRBV11-1 | many | TGTGCCAGCAGCTTCTATGGCGGCGGGAGGGAGACCCAGTACTTC | CASSFYGGGRETQYF
. | TRBJ1-4 | TRBV28 | . | TGTGCCAGCAGTTTGGTCGGGGAGATTGAAAAACTGTTTTTT | CASSLVGEIEKLFF
. | TRBJ1-2 | TRBV19 | . | TGTGCCAGTAGTATAGATCTGAGGGAACGGGGCTATGGCTACACCTTC | CASSIDLRERGYGYTF
. | TRBJ2-7 | TRBV5-1 | few | TGCGCCAGCAGCGTGGACCTCCTAGGGTACGAGCAGTACTTC | CASSVDLLGYEQYF
TRBD1 | TRBJ1-6 | TRBV28 | many | TGTGCCAGCAGTTTACTGGACAGGGTCCCACCCCTCCACTTT | CASSLLDRVPPLHF
. | TRBJ2-3 | TRBV7-3 | few | TGTGCCAGCAGTCAAAAAGATACGCAGTATTTT | CASSQKDTQYF
TRBD2 | TRBJ2-5 | TRBV27 | . | TGTGCCAGCAGACCCGGGCTAGCGGAGAAAGAGACCCAGTACTTC | CASRPGLAEKETQYF
. | TRBJ1-1 | TRBV6-5 | . | TGTGCCAGCAGTTACTCAAGGGACATCGAACTGAACACTGAAGCTTTCTTT | CASSYSRDIELNTEAFF
. | TRBJ1-1 | TRBV20-1 | . | TGCAGTGCTAGACCCGACTGGGGGAACACTGAAGCTTTCTTT | CSARPDWGNTEAFF
. | TRBJ2-2 | TRBV9 | few | TGTGCCAGCAGCGGAGGGGGAAGCGAGCTAACCGGGGAGCTGTTTTTT | CASSGGGSELTGELFF
. | TRBJ2-7 | TRBV27 | once | TGTGCCAGCAGTCCAGGGTTCTCCTACGAGCAGTACTTC | CASSPGFSYEQYF
TRBD2 | TRBJ2-7 | TRBV29-1 | once | TGCAGCGTTGGGGGGGGGACCCACTACGAGCAGTACTTC | CSVGGGTHYEQYF
. | TRBJ2-5 | TRBV5-1 | . | TGCGCCAGCAGCCTCACCGGGCCCGCTGCGAGGGAGACCCAGTACTTC | CASSLTGPAARETQYF
. | TRBJ1-5 | TRBV6-1 | . | TGTGCCAGCAGCCTCCGGGAGCTCGGTCAGCCCCAGCATTTT | CASSLRELGQPQHF
. | TRBJ2-2 | TRBV6-1 | few | TGTGCCAGCAGACCCTACGGAACCGGGGAGCTGTTTTTT | CASRPYGTGELFF